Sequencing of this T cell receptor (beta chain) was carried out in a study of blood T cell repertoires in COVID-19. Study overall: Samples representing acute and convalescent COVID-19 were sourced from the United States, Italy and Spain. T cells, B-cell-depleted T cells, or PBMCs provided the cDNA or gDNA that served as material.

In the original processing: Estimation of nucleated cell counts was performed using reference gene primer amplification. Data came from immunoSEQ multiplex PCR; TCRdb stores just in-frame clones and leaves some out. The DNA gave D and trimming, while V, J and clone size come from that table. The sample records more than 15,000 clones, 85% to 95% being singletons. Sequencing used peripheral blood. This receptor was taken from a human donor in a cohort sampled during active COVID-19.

The CDR3 bases are TGCAGCGTTAGCGGGGGTGTCTCCTACGAGCAGTACTTC. Amino acid sequence: CSVSGGVSYEQYF. V and J are TRBV29-1 and TRBJ2-7; 8 bases map to TRBD2. Losses at the gene ends were 5 bases for V and 0 bases for J; bases not matched to a gene: 3. Germline values: CDR1 SQVTM, CDR2 ANQGSEA. CDR3 length: 13 amino acids.